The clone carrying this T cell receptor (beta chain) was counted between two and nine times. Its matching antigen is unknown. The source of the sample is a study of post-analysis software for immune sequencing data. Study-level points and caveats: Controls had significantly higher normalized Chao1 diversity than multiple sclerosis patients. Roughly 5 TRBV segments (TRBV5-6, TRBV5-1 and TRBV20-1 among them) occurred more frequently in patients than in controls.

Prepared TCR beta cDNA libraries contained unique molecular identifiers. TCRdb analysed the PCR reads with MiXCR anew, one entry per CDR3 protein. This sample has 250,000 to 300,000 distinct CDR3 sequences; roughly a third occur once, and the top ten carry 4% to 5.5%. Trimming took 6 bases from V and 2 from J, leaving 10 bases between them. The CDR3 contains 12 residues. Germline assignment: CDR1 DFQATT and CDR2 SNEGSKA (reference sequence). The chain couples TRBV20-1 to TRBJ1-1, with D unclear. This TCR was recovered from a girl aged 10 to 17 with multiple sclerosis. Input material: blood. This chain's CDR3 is CSAPLDNTEAFF. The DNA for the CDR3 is TGCAGTGCACCCCTGGACAACACTGAAGCTTTCTTT.